The 5 T cell receptor beta chains given below trace back to one sample, sequenced in a study of T cells in Graves' hyperthyroidism and ophthalmopathy. RNA transcripts gave rise to amplified TCR beta CDR3 regions. An initial round of RT-PCR targeting the TCR CDR3 relied on the HTBI primer set. In TCRdb, the multiplex PCR reads were re-called with MiXCR into one record per CDR3 protein. Here the sample spans 450,000 to 600,000 distinct CDR3 sequences, 11% to 15% being singletons. Input material: blood. The source of these receptors is a woman in her forties with Graves' hyperthyroidism.

In this sample, this clonotype turned up many times. V gene TRBV5-1 combines with J gene TRBJ2-7, with 8 positions matching TRBD2. J gave up 2 bases and V 5 bases, and 6 bases lay outside the gene matches. The CDR3 is made up of 14 amino acids. Per germline, CDR1 SGHRS and CDR2 YFSETQ. The CDR3 DNA sequence: TGCGCCAGCAGGGTCCTAGCGGGTACCTACGAGCAGTACTTC. It codes for CASRVLAGTYEQYF.

About this clonotype itself: A much bigger clone sits one base away, suggesting this may be a read error. The gene calls are TRBV6-1 and TRBJ1-2, with 7 nucleotides matching TRBD1. Per germline, CDR1 MNHNS and CDR2 SASEGT. This CDR3 comprises 13 residues. The CDR3 DNA reads as TGTGTCAGCAAACAGGGGCCTAACTATGGCTACACCTTC. Amino acid sequence: CVSKQGPNYGYTF.

Many counts were recorded for this clonotype. The chain joins TRBV7-9 to TRBJ1-2; perhaps TRBD1 as D (6 bases). The V gene's germline CDR1 is SEHNR and CDR2 FQNEAQ (reference sequence). The CDR3 is made up of 15 amino acids. Trimming removed 1 base from V and 4 bases from J, with 13 bases in between. The chain's CDR3 is CASSLDGGGGYGYTF. In DNA, the CDR3 is TGTGCCAGCAGCTTAGATGGAGGGGGAGGCTATGGCTACACCTTC.

This clonotype has a count of ten or more. The chain uses TRBV18 and TRBJ2-3, with D tentatively TRBD1 (6 bases). There are 15 residues in the CDR3. The germline V gene encodes CDR1 KGHSH and CDR2 LQKENI. The V end lost 3 bases, the J end lost 1 base, and 11 bases lay between the germline ends. The CDR3 DNA follows: TGTGCCAGCTCACCCCAAGGGGGAGGCACAGATACGCAGTATTTT. Its protein product is CASSPQGGGTDTQYF.

Many counts were recorded for this clonotype. J is TRBJ2-7 and V is TRBV30; D tentatively fits TRBD1 or TRBD2 (5 bases each). The length of the CDR3 is 15 residues. Trimming removed 2 bases at V and 2 bases at J, with 16 bases between. In germline, CDR1 is GTSNPN, CDR2 SVGIG (reference sequence). The CDR3 DNA follows: TGTGCCTGGAGTTCTCCTTGGGACGCAACCTACGAGCAGTACTTC. Encoded protein: CAWSSPWDATYEQYF. Variable domain in full (rest from reference TRBV30 and TRBJ2-7): SQTIHQWPATLVQPVGSPLSLECTVEGTSNPNLYWYRQAAGRGLQLLFYSVGIGQISSEVPQNLSASRPQDRQFILSSKKLLLSDSGFYLCAWSSPWDATYEQYFGPGTRLTVT.